One sample yielded the 30 T cell receptor beta chains listed below, sequenced in a study of T cells in Graves' hyperthyroidism and ophthalmopathy. RNA transcripts served as the template for amplifying TCR beta CDR3 regions. The HTBI primer set drove a first-round RT-PCR of the TCR CDR3. Each CDR3 protein is one row after TCRdb ran MiXCR on the multiplex PCR reads. Seen here are some 500,000 distinct CDR3 sequences, approximately 25% observed once, and the top ten hold approximately 11%. The sequencing sample was made of blood. Every receptor here comes from a woman aged 25 to 39 with Graves' ophthalmopathy.

The chain uses TRBV5-4 and TRBJ2-4; tentatively, D is TRBD2 (7 bases). CDR1 is SGHNT and CDR2 is YYREEE in the germline V gene (reference sequence). This CDR3 has 17 amino acids. Trimming took 4 bases from V and 10 from J, leaving 27 bases between them. In DNA form, the CDR3 reads TGTGCCAGCAGCCTCTTTTCTGGTGGGGGGGCACCTCAGATTCAGTACTTC. This translates into CASSLFSGGGAPQIQYF.

This clonotype was detected ten times or more. This chain joins TRBV2 and TRBJ1-4; D remains ambiguous. Germline lookup yields CDR1 SNHLY and CDR2 FYNNEI. The length of the CDR3 is 12 residues. Trimming removed 7 bases at V and 5 bases at J, with 8 bases between. CDR3 sequence (DNA): TGTGCCAGCAAGAGGGTGAATGAAAAACTGTTTTTT. This encodes CASKRVNEKLFF.

This clonotype was observed a few times. This chain links TRBV6-1 with TRBJ1-3; TRBD1 is a possible D gene (5 bases). Germline V gives CDR1 MNHNS, CDR2 SASEGT. The ends were cut back, 7 bases at V and 4 bases at J, with 17 bases in the middle. The CDR3 contains 15 residues. CDR3 coding DNA: TGTGCCAGCACCGACAGCGGTAGTAGAGGAAACACCATATATTTT. It specifies CASTDSGSRGNTIYF.

This clonotype was picked up many times. The chain has TRBV4-1 and TRBJ1-2, with D perhaps matching TRBD1 (5 bases). This CDR3 contains 14 residues. V was trimmed by 2 bases and J by 2 bases, leaving 9 bases between them. In germline, CDR1 is MGHRA, CDR2 YSYEKL. The CDR3 here is CASSQNWDNYGYTF. The DNA of the CDR3 is TGCGCCAGCAGCCAAAATTGGGACAACTATGGCTACACCTTC.

This clonotype was recorded at least ten times. The V gene is TRBV27, the J gene TRBJ1-3, with D possibly being TRBD1 (6 bases). From germline, CDR1 is MNHEY and CDR2 SMNVEV (reference sequence). The length of the CDR3 is 15 residues. Trimming cost V 4 bases and J 0 bases, with 10 bases left between them. CDR3 region: CASSYRVGSGNTIYF. The CDR3 nucleotides are TGTGCCAGCAGTTACAGGGTCGGCTCTGGAAACACCATATATTTT.

The chain uses TRBV5-1 and TRBJ2-7; the D is unclear. This CDR3 comprises 14 residues. V dropped 1 base and J dropped 0 bases, with 8 bases sitting between them. Germline loops: CDR1 SGHRS, CDR2 YFSETQ. CDR3 nucleotides: TGCGCCAGCAGCTTGTATGGCCCCTCCTACGAGCAGTACTTC. Translated: CASSLYGPSYEQYF. Full variable domain (remainder filled in from reference TRBV5-1 and TRBJ2-7): KAGVTQTPRYLIKTRGQQVTLSCSPISGHRSVSWYQQTPGQGLQFLFEYFSETQRNKGNFPGRFSGRQFSNSRSEMNVSTLELGDSALYLCASSLYGPSYEQYFGPGTRLTVT.

This clonotype was seen repeatedly, ten times or more. This chain connects TRBV10-3 to TRBJ2-7; D might be TRBD2 (5 bases). Germline V lookup: CDR1 ENHRY, CDR2 SYGVKD. The CDR3 covers 13 residues. The V gene lost 4 bases and the J gene lost 5 bases, with 12 bases spanning the gap. CDR3 sequence reads: CAISGDEGDEQYF. The CDR3 DNA reads TGTGCCATCAGTGGAGACGAGGGAGACGAGCAGTACTTC.

This clonotype was observed many times. The chain recombines TRBV28 with TRBJ2-7; possible D gene TRBD2, 5 bases. Trimming cost V 1 base and J 6 bases, with 13 bases left between them. Germline assignment: CDR1 MDHEN and CDR2 SYDVKM. The CDR3 runs to 14 residues. CDR3 sequence: CASSLSRGVGEQYF. CDR3 coding DNA: TGTGCCAGCAGTTTATCACGGGGTGTGGGCGAGCAGTACTTC.

This clonotype was seen at least ten times. The CDR3 DNA reads as TGTGCCAGCAGTTACGACGGCAACTATGGCTACACCTTC. This translates into CASSYDGNYGYTF. The chain uses TRBV6-5 and TRBJ1-2; no firm D call. The ends were cut back, 2 bases at V and 2 bases at J, with 6 bases in the middle. Germline V gene data show CDR1 as MNHEY and CDR2 as SVGAGI. This CDR3 has 13 amino acids.

Only a few counts were recorded for this clonotype. V usage is TRBV20-1 and J usage is TRBJ1-1, with 7 bases aligning to TRBD1. Germline V gene lookup returns CDR1 DFQATT and CDR2 SNEGSKA (reference sequence). Losses at the gene ends were 6 bases for V and 6 bases for J; bases not matched to a gene: 10. The CDR3 runs 13 residues. CDR3 loop: CSAVTGEAPEAFF. CDR3 DNA sequence: TGCAGTGCAGTCACAGGGGAAGCCCCTGAAGCTTTCTTT.

Only a few counts were recorded for this clonotype. The genes are TRBV5-1 and TRBJ2-7, with D perhaps assigned TRBD1 or TRBD2 (5 bases each). The germline CDR1 and CDR2 sequences are SGHRS and YFSETQ. V was pared by 1 base and J by 6 bases, with 17 bases between. The CDR3 length is 15 residues. The CDR3 DNA is TGCGCCAGCAGCTTGAGGGGACCGGGGCCGGGCGAGCAGTACTTC. Its protein is CASSLRGPGPGEQYF.

This clonotype was detected a few times. The CDR3 is CASSLSTGETQYF. CDR3 in DNA: TGTGCCAGCAGTTTGTCTACCGGAGAGACCCAGTACTTC. The rearrangement links TRBV28 to TRBJ2-5; no firm D call. The CDR3 loop spans 13 amino acids. The ends were cut back, 3 bases at V and 4 bases at J, with 9 bases in the middle. Germline V gene data show CDR1 as MDHEN and CDR2 as SYDVKM.

As to this clonotype: At one end the junction does not follow the germline gene, possibly because of a read error. CDR3: CASSYERTYERYF. The CDR3 DNA is TGTGCCAGCAGTTACGAGAGGACATACGAGCGGTACTTC. This chain joins TRBV6-5 and TRBJ2-7, with D perhaps TRBD1 (5 bases). The germline CDR1 and CDR2 sequences are MNHEY and SVGAGI. The CDR3 runs 13 residues.

Ten or more counts support this clonotype. The chain has TRBV20-1 and TRBJ2-5; 10 bases are a match to TRBD2. Trimming at V came to 3 bases and at J to 1 base, leaving 5 bases not matched to a gene. The CDR3 is 15 residues long. Germline V lookup: CDR1 DFQATT, CDR2 SNEGSKA (reference sequence). CDR3 region: CSARASGGPQETQYF. The CDR3 bases are TGCAGTGCTAGGGCTAGCGGGGGACCCCAAGAGACCCAGTACTTC.

This sequence joins TRBV20-1 and TRBJ1-1; TRBD1 aligns across 7 bases. CDR1 is DFQATT, CDR2 SNEGSKA, per germline (reference sequence). This CDR3 has 13 amino acids. V dropped 6 bases and J dropped 1; count of bases not matched to a gene: 5. The CDR3 coding sequence is TGCAGTGCCCAGTGGACAGGGAACACTGAAGCTTTCTTT. Its protein is CSAQWTGNTEAFF.

The table lists this clonotype with a few counts. The chain couples TRBV30 to TRBJ1-1, with a possible D match to TRBD1 (5 bases). The germline V gene has CDR1 GTSNPN and CDR2 SVGIG (reference sequence). The CDR3 is made up of 12 amino acids. V was pared by 3 bases and J by 5 bases, with 10 bases between. CDR3 DNA sequence: TGTGCCTGGAGGGATAGGGGTACTGAAGCTTTCTTT. Translated, it gives CAWRDRGTEAFF.

Remarks on this clonotype: A read error may produce the germline difference seen at one junction end. CDR3 loop: CASSLDERAGWF. The CDR3 coding sequence is TGTGCCAGCAGCTTAGATGAGCGGGCAGGGTGGTTT. V is TRBV7-9 and J is TRBJ1-1; maybe TRBD1 (5 bases). Germline-derived CDR1 and CDR2 are SEHNR and FQNEAQ (reference sequence). The CDR3 extends over 12 amino acids.

This clonotype was recorded many times. The rearrangement uses TRBV6-5 and TRBJ1-1, with 9 bases aligning to TRBD1. V lost 7 bases, J lost 12 bases, and 9 bases stayed unmatched. Germline lookup yields CDR1 MNHEY and CDR2 SVGAGI. There are 12 residues in the CDR3. Written as DNA, the CDR3 is TGTGCCAGCAATTTAGGACAGGGGTGGACTTTCTTT. Amino acid sequence: CASNLGQGWTFF.

This clonotype has at least ten counts. The genes are TRBV5-1 and TRBJ1-2; maybe TRBD1 (6 bases). Germline V lookup: CDR1 SGHRS, CDR2 YFSETQ. The CDR3 is 13 residues long. Trimming removed 5 bases from V and 5 bases from J, with 13 bases in between. The CDR3 DNA follows: TGCGCCAGCAGACGGACAGCCCAATATGGCTACACCTTC. It specifies CASRRTAQYGYTF.

This clonotype was seen a few times. It may be a read error: a sequence one base away is much more abundant. V is TRBV6-5 and J is TRBJ1-1; D gene ambiguous. There are 14 residues in the CDR3. Germline loops: CDR1 MNHEY, CDR2 SVGAGI. V was cut by 5 bases and J by 4 bases, with 14 bases left in between. The CDR3 nucleotides are TGTGCCAGCAGTCACCGGATTTGGGGCACTGAAGCTTTCTTT. Residues: CASSHRIWGTEAFF.

The table lists this clonotype with many counts. The rearrangement uses TRBV10-3 and TRBJ1-1; a possible D gene is TRBD1 (6 bases). In germline, CDR1 is ENHRY, CDR2 SYGVKD. This CDR3 comprises 13 residues. V lost 6 bases to trimming and J lost 1 base, with 9 bases between them. In DNA, the CDR3 is TGTGCCATCAGGTCACAGGGGAACACTGAAGCTTTCTTT. Protein: CAIRSQGNTEAFF.

This clonotype was counted at least ten times. This CDR3 is CASSFGQVNEQYF. The CDR3 nucleotides read TGTGCCAGCTCATTCGGACAGGTGAACGAGCAGTACTTC. The rearrangement uses TRBV18 and TRBJ2-7; 7 bases line up with TRBD1. CDR3 length: 13 amino acids. From germline, CDR1 is KGHSH and CDR2 LQKENI. The trim removed 5 bases at V and 5 bases at J, leaving 6 bases unmatched.

This clonotype was seen at least ten times. The chain has TRBV6-1 and TRBJ2-7, with a possible D match to TRBD1 (6 bases). This CDR3 spans 14 amino acids. CDR1 and CDR2 (germline): MNHNS, SASEGT. V dropped 5 bases and J dropped 0 bases, with 11 bases sitting between them. This chain's CDR3 is CASSPDRNSYEQYF. CDR3 coding DNA: TGTGCCAGCAGTCCAGACAGGAACTCCTACGAGCAGTACTTC.

This clonotype has a handful of counts. The rearrangement links TRBV12-3 or TRBV12-4 to TRBJ2-5, with TRBD2 matching over 9 bases. CDR3 length equals 14 residues. Losses at the gene ends were 5 bases for V and 1 base for J; bases not matched to a gene: 2. The DNA of the CDR3 is TGTGCCAGCAGTGCGACTAGCGGCCAAGAGACCCAGTACTTC. Protein product: CASSATSGQETQYF.

The chain employs TRBV20-1 and TRBJ2-7; TRBD1 agrees at 8 bases. Trimming at V came to 7 bases and at J to 3 bases, leaving 5 bases not matched to a gene. Germline CDR1 reads DFQATT; CDR2 reads SNEGSKA (reference sequence). The CDR3 covers 12 residues. The CDR3 region is CSGRTGLYEQYF. Here the CDR3 DNA reads TGCAGTGGTAGGACAGGGCTCTACGAGCAGTACTTC.

This clonotype occurred many times. The V and J genes are TRBV28 and TRBJ1-6, with D unclear. Germline V CDR1 and CDR2: MDHEN, SYDVKM. CDR3 length: 14 amino acids. V was pared by 0 bases and J by 6 bases, with 6 bases between. Here the CDR3 DNA reads TGTGCCAGCAGTTTATGGGCCGGTAATTCACCCCTCCACTTT. Translating it yields CASSLWAGNSPLHF. Filled out from reference TRBV28 and TRBJ1-6, the complete variable domain reads DVKVTQSSRYLVKRTGEKVFLECVQDMDHENMFWYRQDPGLGLRLIYFSYDVKMKEKGDIPEGYSVSREKKERFSLILESASTNQTSMYLCASSLWAGNSPLHFGNGTRLTVT.

This clonotype was found a few times. The chain has TRBV6-1 and TRBJ1-2; D not resolved. Germline V gene sequence: CDR1 MNHNS, CDR2 SASEGT. This CDR3 comprises 14 residues. V lost 4 bases, J lost 3 bases, and 12 bases lay in between. The CDR3 here is CASSVFVTHYGYTF. CDR3 DNA: TGTGCCAGCAGTGTGTTTGTCACCCACTATGGCTACACCTTC.

The chain carries TRBV19 and TRBJ1-5; D remains ambiguous. Germline CDR1 is LNHDA and CDR2 is SQIVND (reference sequence). CDR3 length: 14 residues. Trimming left V 8 bases short and J 4 bases short, with 15 bases between. The CDR3 DNA is TGTGCCAGTGGTTCCTGTGCCCTTAATCAGCCCCAGCATTTT. It codes for CASGSCALNQPQHF. The full variable domain, rest sourced from reference TRBV19 and TRBJ1-5, is DGGITQSPKYLFRKEGQNVTLSCEQNLNHDAMYWYRQDPGQGLRLIYYSQIVNDFQKGDIAEGYSVSREKKESFPLTVTSAQKNPTAFYLCASGSCALNQPQHFGDGTRLSIL.

This clonotype showed up just a few times. J is TRBJ1-5 and V is TRBV6-1; no clear D. Germline V lookup: CDR1 MNHNS, CDR2 SASEGT. The CDR3 extends over 16 amino acids. V dropped 8 bases and J dropped 2 bases, with 19 bases sitting between them. The CDR3 here is CASHSEPMFGNQPQHF. The DNA for the CDR3 is TGTGCCAGCCACTCGGAACCGATGTTCGGCAATCAGCCCCAGCATTTT.

The V gene is TRBV30, the J gene TRBJ2-7; 8 bases are a match to TRBD1. The junction had 11 bases not matched to a gene; V was cut back by 2 bases and J by 11 bases. The germline gives CDR1 GTSNPN, CDR2 SVGIG (reference sequence). The CDR3 contains 13 residues. The CDR3 sequence: CAWSSSGQGQKYF. The CDR3 DNA reads as TGTGCCTGGAGTTCCTCTGGACAGGGCCAAAAGTACTTC.